This entry features one T cell receptor beta chain sequence. The CDR3 is 14 residues long. V lost 6 bases and J 0 bases, leaving 8 bases between the germline ends. Germline V gene data show CDR1 as MNHEY and CDR2 as SVGAGI. Study processing details: Reference gene primer amplification in the assay estimated nucleated cell counts. The table came from immunoSEQ multiplex PCR; TCRdb's copy has only in-frame clones and leaves some out. The V and J calls and the clone size are those of that table, but D and trimming were determined from the DNA. The repertoire includes approximately 260,000 clones, around 92% of them detected once, and approximately 1.8% sits in the top ten. Recruitment covered fewer than 25 US areas and drew participants whose ages spanned about 18 to 100 years. The entry originates in a study of blood T cell repertoires in COVID-19. Study-level information: Italy, Spain and the United States were the sources of the convalescent and acute COVID-19 samples. Sources were T cells, B-cell-depleted T cells, or PBMCs; the material itself was cDNA or gDNA.

The chain uses TRBV6-5 and TRBJ2-2, with D unclear. The sequence derives from a woman in her fifties or sixties who had recovered from COVID-19. The sequenced sample was PBMCs or T cells enriched from blood (not recorded which). CDR3 loop: CASSLTPNTGELFF. The DNA of the CDR3 is TGTGCCAGCAGCTTAACACCGAACACCGGGGAGCTGTTTTTT.